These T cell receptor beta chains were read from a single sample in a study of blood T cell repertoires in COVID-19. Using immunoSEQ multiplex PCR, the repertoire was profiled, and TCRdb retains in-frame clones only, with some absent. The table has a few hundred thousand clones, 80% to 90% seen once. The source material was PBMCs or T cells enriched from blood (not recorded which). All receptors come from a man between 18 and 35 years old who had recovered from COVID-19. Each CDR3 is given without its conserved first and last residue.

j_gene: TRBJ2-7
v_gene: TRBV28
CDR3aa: ASSKRGRQGKRYEQY

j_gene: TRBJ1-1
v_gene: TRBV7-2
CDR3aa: ASSSPGFAEAF

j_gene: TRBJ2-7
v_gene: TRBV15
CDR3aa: ATSRDVTGSSYEQY

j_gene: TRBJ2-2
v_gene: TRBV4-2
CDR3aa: ASSQGGEYGELF

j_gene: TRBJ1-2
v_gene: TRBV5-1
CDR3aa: ASSGGQEPWLDGYT

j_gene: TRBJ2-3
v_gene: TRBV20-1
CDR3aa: SGAFADTQY

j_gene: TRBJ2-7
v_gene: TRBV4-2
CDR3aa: ASSSLGAPEQY

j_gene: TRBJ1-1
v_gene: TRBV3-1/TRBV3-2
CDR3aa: ASSQGGGDEAF

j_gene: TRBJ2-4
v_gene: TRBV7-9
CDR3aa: ASSSLLAKNIQY

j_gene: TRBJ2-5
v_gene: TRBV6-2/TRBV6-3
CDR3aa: ASSYSSGGRPQETQY

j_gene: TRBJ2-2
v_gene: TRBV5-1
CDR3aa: ASSPWATGRTGELF

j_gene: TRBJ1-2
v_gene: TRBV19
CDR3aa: ASSPIDRAGVYGYT

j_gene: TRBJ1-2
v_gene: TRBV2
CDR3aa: ASSRGANYGYT

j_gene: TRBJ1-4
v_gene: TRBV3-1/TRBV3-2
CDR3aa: ASSQPTEHNEKLF

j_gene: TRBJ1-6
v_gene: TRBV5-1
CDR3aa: ASSLAGTGYSPLH

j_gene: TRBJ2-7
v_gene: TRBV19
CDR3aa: ASSIDTEVYEQY

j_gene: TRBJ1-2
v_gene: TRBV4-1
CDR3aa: ASSNLDSGGYT

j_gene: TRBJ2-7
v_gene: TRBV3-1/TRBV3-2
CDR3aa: ASSQFRTTSYEQY

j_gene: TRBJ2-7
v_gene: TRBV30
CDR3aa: AWSVSPGQASYEQY

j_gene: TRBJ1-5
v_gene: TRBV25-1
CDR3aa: ASGARDSNQPQH

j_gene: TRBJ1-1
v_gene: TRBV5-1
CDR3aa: ASSLTTGWTEAF

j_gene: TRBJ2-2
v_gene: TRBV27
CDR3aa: ASSSLSSGTGELF

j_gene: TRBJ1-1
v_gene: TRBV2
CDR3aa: ASRTRGGSTEAF

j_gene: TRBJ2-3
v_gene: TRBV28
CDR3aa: ASSLGRAGLGDTQY

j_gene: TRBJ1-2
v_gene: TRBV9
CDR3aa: ASSVRESDYGYT

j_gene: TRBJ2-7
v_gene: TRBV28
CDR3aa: ASRDFSYEQY

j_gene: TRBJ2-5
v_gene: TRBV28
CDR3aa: ASSSGWETQY

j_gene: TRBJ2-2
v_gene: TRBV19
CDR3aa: ASSIARGTGELF

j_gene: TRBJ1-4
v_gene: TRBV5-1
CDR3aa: ASSLFRSEKLF

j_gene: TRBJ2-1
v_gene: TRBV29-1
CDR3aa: SVERDSSYNEQF

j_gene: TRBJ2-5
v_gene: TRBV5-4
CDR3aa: ASSPRLAGQETQY

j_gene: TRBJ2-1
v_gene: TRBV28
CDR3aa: ASRIAGGGYNEQF

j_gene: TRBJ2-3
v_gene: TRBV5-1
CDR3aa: ASSSFADTQY

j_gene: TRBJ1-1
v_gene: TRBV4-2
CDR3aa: ASRNRGNTEAF

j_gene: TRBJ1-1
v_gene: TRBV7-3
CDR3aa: ASSRQQNTEAF